The 26 T cell receptor beta chains in this list originate from one sample, sequenced in a study of cytomegalovirus exposure and HLA in healthy donors. 60 Vbeta and 13 Jbeta primers were used in PCR. Data came from immunoSEQ multiplex PCR; TCRdb stores just in-frame clones and leaves some out. Among around 140,000 clones, 75% to 85% were seen once, and the ten largest hold over 2%. What was sequenced was PBMCs. Receptor source: a woman in her late teens or twenties in good health and CMV-seropositive.

This chain links TRBV5-4 with TRBJ1-4; D possibly corresponds to TRBD1 (5 bases). Germline V gene lookup returns CDR1 SGHNT and CDR2 YYREEE (reference sequence). The ends were cut back, 4 bases at V and 1 base at J, with 14 bases in the middle. This CDR3 has 16 residues. As DNA, the CDR3 is TGTGCCAGCAGCATAGCGGGACGCCGAACTAATGAAAAACTGTTTTTT. This sequence encodes CASSIAGRRTNEKLFF.

The V and J genes are TRBV21-1 and TRBJ2-1; TRBD2 is the table's D call, not checked against the DNA. TRBV21-1 represents a pseudogene. This CDR3 has 15 amino acids. CDR3 nucleotide sequence: TGTGCCAGCAGCAAAGGGAGCGGGGTTTACAATGAGCAGTTCTTC. Its protein product is CASSKGSGVYNEQFF.

The J gene is TRBJ1-2, the V gene TRBV11-2; D is possibly TRBD1 (5 bases). Trimming left V 6 bases short and J 6 bases short, with 11 bases between. This CDR3 comprises 12 residues. CDR1 and CDR2 (germline): SGHAT, FQNNGV. This CDR3 is CASRAGINGYTF. CDR3 nucleotide sequence: TGTGCCAGCAGGGCAGGGATAAATGGCTACACCTTC.

In its sample, this clone was seen a few times. The chain recombines TRBV14 with TRBJ2-1; 12 nucleotides align to TRBD2. Germline V gives CDR1 SGHDN, CDR2 FVKESK. J gave up 4 bases and V 0 bases, and 4 bases lay outside the gene matches. The CDR3 is 17 residues long. The CDR3 coding sequence is TGTGCCAGCAGCCAAGATCTGACTAGCGGGGGTTACAATGAGCAGTTCTTC. It translates to CASSQDLTSGGYNEQFF.

This chain links TRBV29-1 with TRBJ1-1; D is possibly TRBD1 (6 bases). The germline V gene encodes CDR1 SQVTM and CDR2 ANQGSEA. This CDR3 region has 11 residues. Trimming cost V 1 base and J 10 bases, with 10 bases left between them. The CDR3 is CSVEGGRGAFF. Here the CDR3 DNA reads TGCAGCGTTGAAGGTGGCAGGGGAGCTTTCTTT.

This chain joins TRBV2 and TRBJ1-2, with a weak D call TRBD1 (6 bases). CDR3 length: 15 amino acids. V was trimmed by 3 bases and J by 3 bases, leaving 14 bases between them. Germline CDR1 SNHLY, CDR2 FYNNEI. The CDR3 loop is CASSDGGRGYYGYTF. The CDR3 DNA follows: TGTGCCAGCAGTGACGGGGGGCGCGGATACTATGGCTACACCTTC.

This chain links TRBV6-5 with TRBJ2-7; TRBD2 aligns across 7 bases. Germline CDR1 is MNHEY and CDR2 is SVGAGI. This CDR3 is 13 amino acids long. V lost 5 bases to trimming and J lost 2 bases; unmatched junction nucleotides: 3. The CDR3 DNA is TGTGCCAGCAGTCAAGGGACTACCTACGAGCAGTACTTC. Translation gives CASSQGTTYEQYF.

This clone showed up just once. V gene TRBV5-4 combines with J gene TRBJ1-6, with 9 bases matching TRBD1. With 5 bases clipped from V and 9 bases from J, the junction kept 9 bases outside the gene matches. The germline V gene has CDR1 SGHNT and CDR2 YYREEE (reference sequence). The CDR3 sequence is 15 residues long. This chain's CDR3 is CASRMNPDRGSPLHF. Here the CDR3 DNA reads TGTGCCAGCAGGATGAACCCGGACAGGGGTTCACCCCTCCACTTT.

The rearrangement uses TRBV18 and TRBJ2-3, with 10 bases aligning to TRBD2. Per the germline V gene, CDR1 is KGHSH and CDR2 is LQKENI. With 6 bases clipped from V and 6 bases from J, the junction kept 3 bases outside the gene matches. The CDR3 length is 13 residues. Here the CDR3 reads CASSPGLADTQYF. The DNA for the CDR3 is TGTGCCAGCTCCCCGGGACTAGCGGATACGCAGTATTTT.

This clone was recorded only once. The chain couples TRBV5-1 to TRBJ1-5, with 7 bases identical to TRBD1. The CDR3 covers 17 residues. CDR1 is SGHRS and CDR2 is YFSETQ in the germline V gene. V trimming: 4 bases; J trimming: 0 bases; junction bases outside the gene matches: 10. CDR3 protein: CASSPADHRGSNQPQHF. CDR3 coding DNA: TGCGCCAGCAGCCCAGCCGACCACAGGGGTAGCAATCAGCCCCAGCATTTT.

The V call is TRBV25-1, the J call TRBJ1-4, with D tentatively TRBD1 (5 bases). Germline assignment: CDR1 MGHDK and CDR2 SYGVNS. CDR3 size: 15 residues. The V end lost 7 bases, the J end lost 7 bases, and 19 bases lay between the germline ends. Here the CDR3 DNA reads TGTGCCAGCACCCCAGCTAGGGGCGTGGGTGAAAAACTGTTTTTT. Residues: CASTPARGVGEKLFF.

CDR3 sequence reads: CASSFGQGATGELFF. In nucleotides, the CDR3 is TGCGCCAGCAGCTTTGGACAGGGGGCCACCGGGGAGCTGTTTTTT. V usage is TRBV5-1 and J usage is TRBJ2-2; the match to TRBD1 covers 11 bases. Germline V gene data show CDR1 as SGHRS and CDR2 as YFSETQ. V was clipped by 2 bases and J by 4 bases; unmatched bases: 1. This CDR3 spans 15 amino acids.

J is TRBJ1-5 and V is TRBV28, with TRBD1 matching over 11 bases. V shed 5 bases and J 2 bases; nucleotides not matched to a gene: 5. Germline-derived CDR1 and CDR2 are MDHEN and SYDVKM. The CDR3 length is 16 residues. CDR3 protein: CASSPRTGGGNQPQHF. CDR3 bases: TGTGCCAGCAGTCCTAGGACAGGGGGCGGCAATCAGCCCCAGCATTTT.

This clone appeared once. J is TRBJ1-3 and V is TRBV7-8, with D hard to call. The CDR3 is 16 amino acids. Germline V lookup: CDR1 SGHVS, CDR2 FQNEAQ. Trimming took off 3 bases at V and 0 bases at J, with 12 bases between the two ends. The CDR3 reads CASSFGLQSSGNTIYF. For the CDR3, the DNA is TGTGCCAGCAGCTTTGGCCTACAGAGCTCTGGAAACACCATATATTTT.

This clone was detected only a few times. V and J are TRBV9 and TRBJ2-3, with D maybe TRBD1 (7 bases). The V end lost 4 bases, the J end lost 4 bases, and 13 bases lay between the germline ends. Germline V CDR1 and CDR2: SGDLS, YYNGEE. The CDR3 totals 14 residues. The CDR3 DNA follows: TGTGCCAGCAGCATAACCAGGGGGGCAGATACGCAGTATTTT. Translated, it gives CASSITRGADTQYF.

This chain uses TRBV4-1 with TRBJ1-2, with D unresolved. Per the germline V gene, CDR1 is MGHRA and CDR2 is YSYEKL. This CDR3 has 13 residues. Trimming removed 1 base at V and 7 bases at J, with 10 bases between. In DNA, the CDR3 is TGCGCCAGCAGCCAAGTGGAGGGTGCTGGCTACACCTTC. Its translation: CASSQVEGAGYTF.

The chain carries TRBV2 and TRBJ1-5, with 8 nucleotides matching TRBD1. Germline assignment: CDR1 SNHLY and CDR2 FYNNEI. The CDR3 is 13 residues long. The ends lost 7 bases at V and 4 bases at J; junction bases unmatched: 3. Here the CDR3 DNA reads TGTGCCAGCAAAAGGACAGGGAATCAGCCCCAGCATTTT. This codes for CASKRTGNQPQHF.

The chain employs TRBV5-1 and TRBJ1-2; unclear D gene. The V end was cut by 4 bases, the J end by 4 bases, with 14 bases between. There are 14 residues in the CDR3. The germline CDR1 and CDR2 sequences are SGHRS and YFSETQ. CDR3 protein: CASSTDGGGYGYTF. In nucleotides, the CDR3 is TGCGCCAGCAGCACGGACGGTGGAGGCTATGGCTACACCTTC.

In its sample, this clone was seen a few times. This rearrangement joins TRBV6-1 to TRBJ2-7, with 9 bases that match TRBD1. The CDR3 extends over 14 amino acids. The germline V gene encodes CDR1 MNHNS and CDR2 SASEGT. With V trimmed by 7 bases and J by 4 bases, 8 bases remained unmatched. In DNA form, the CDR3 reads TGTGCCAGCAAAACCGGGACAGGGCTTTACGAGCAGTACTTC. This encodes CASKTGTGLYEQYF.

This clone was recorded once. The genes are TRBV2 and TRBJ2-2; 9 bases line up with TRBD2. This CDR3 has 16 amino acids. V lost 8 bases, J lost 3 bases, and 10 bases stayed unmatched. CDR1 SNHLY and CDR2 FYNNEI come from the germline V gene. This CDR3 reads CASRLSGGRDTGELFF. CDR3 bases: TGTGCCAGCCGACTGAGCGGGGGGCGGGACACCGGGGAGCTGTTTTTT.

This clone was seen a handful of times. This rearrangement joins TRBV5-1 to TRBJ2-7, with D maybe TRBD2 (5 bases). The germline CDR1 and CDR2 sequences are SGHRS and YFSETQ. V was clipped by 1 base and J by 5 bases, with 10 bases between them. There are 13 residues in the CDR3. The CDR3: CASSLNVANEQYF. The CDR3 coding sequence is TGCGCCAGCAGCTTGAATGTAGCGAACGAGCAGTACTTC.

V usage is TRBV7-8 and J usage is TRBJ2-3, with a weak D call TRBD2 (5 bases). The CDR3 contains 17 residues. The germline CDR1 and CDR2 sequences are SGHVS and FQNEAQ. V was pared by 5 bases and J by 3 bases, with 21 bases between. DNA for the CDR3: TGTGCCAGCAGCCCGCGGGCGTTATGGGGAGAAACAGATACGCAGTATTTT. It is translated as CASSPRALWGETDTQYF.

Regarding this clone: Here the CDR3 omits its conserved ending phenylalanine or tryptophan, so a read error is the likely source. Because the CDR3's place on the DNA is in doubt, the DNA is left out and the CDR3 is given as listed by TCRdb. This chain links TRBV7-9 with TRBJ1-1. A total of 9 residues make up the CDR3, ends included. Germline V gene sequence: CDR1 SEHNR, CDR2 FQNEAQ (reference sequence). This chain's CDR3 is CASSLALPV.

The chain employs TRBV7-2 and TRBJ1-6; tentative D call: TRBD1 (5 bases). The CDR3 contains 15 residues. Germline CDR1 and CDR2: SGHTA and FQGNSA. V was trimmed by 1 base and J by 7 bases, leaving 11 bases between them. As DNA, the CDR3 is TGTGCCAGCAGCTTAGACGGGGGTAGGAATTCACCCCTCCACTTT. The encoded protein is CASSLDGGRNSPLHF. Looking up the rest from reference TRBV7-2 and TRBJ1-6 gives the full variable domain: GAGVSQSPSNKVTEKGKDVELRCDPISGHTALYWYRQSLGQGLEFLIYFQGNSAPDKSGLPSDRFSAERTGGSVSTLTIQRTQQEDSAVYLCASSLDGGRNSPLHFGNGTRLTVT.

This clone was seen only once. V gene TRBV7-7 combines with J gene TRBJ2-2, with D tentatively TRBD1 (6 bases). The CDR3 totals 15 residues. V lost 1 base and J 7 bases, leaving 13 bases between the germline ends. Germline CDR1 and CDR2: SSHAT and FNYEAQ (reference sequence). The CDR3 bases are TGTGCCAGCAGCTTAGAACAGGGTGATATCGGGGAGCTGTTTTTT. It codes for CASSLEQGDIGELFF. Full variable domain (missing parts from reference TRBV7-7 and TRBJ2-2): GAGVSQSPRYKVTKRGQDVTLRCDPISSHATLYWYQQALGQGPEFLTYFNYEAQPDKSGLPSDRFSAERPEGSISTLTIQRTEQRDSAMYRCASSLEQGDIGELFFGEGSRLTVL.

The V call is TRBV10-1, the J call TRBJ1-1; 8 bases are shared with TRBD1. V lost 6 bases to trimming and J lost 7 bases; unmatched junction nucleotides: 7. The CDR3 totals 13 residues. Germline loops: CDR1 WNHNN, CDR2 SYGVQD (reference sequence). The CDR3 DNA sequence: TGCGCCAGCAGCCGTGACAGGGGAGTTGAAGCTTTCTTT. Translated, it gives CASSRDRGVEAFF.